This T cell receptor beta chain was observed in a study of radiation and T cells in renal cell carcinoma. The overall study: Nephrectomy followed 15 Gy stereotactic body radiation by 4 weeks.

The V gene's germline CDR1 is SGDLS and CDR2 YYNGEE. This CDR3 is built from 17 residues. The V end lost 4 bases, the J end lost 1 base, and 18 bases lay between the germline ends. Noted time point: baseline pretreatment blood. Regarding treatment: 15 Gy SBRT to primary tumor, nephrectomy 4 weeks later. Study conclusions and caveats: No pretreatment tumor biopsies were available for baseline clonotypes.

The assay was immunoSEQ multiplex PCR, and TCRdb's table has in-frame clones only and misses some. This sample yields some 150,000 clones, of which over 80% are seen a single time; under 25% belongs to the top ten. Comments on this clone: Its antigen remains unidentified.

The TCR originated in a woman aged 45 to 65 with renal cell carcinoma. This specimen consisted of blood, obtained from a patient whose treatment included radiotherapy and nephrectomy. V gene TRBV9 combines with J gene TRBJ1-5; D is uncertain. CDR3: CASSPSPFAGSNQPQHF. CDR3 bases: TGTGCCAGCAGCCCTAGCCCCTTTGCGGGCAGCAATCAGCCCCAGCATTTT.